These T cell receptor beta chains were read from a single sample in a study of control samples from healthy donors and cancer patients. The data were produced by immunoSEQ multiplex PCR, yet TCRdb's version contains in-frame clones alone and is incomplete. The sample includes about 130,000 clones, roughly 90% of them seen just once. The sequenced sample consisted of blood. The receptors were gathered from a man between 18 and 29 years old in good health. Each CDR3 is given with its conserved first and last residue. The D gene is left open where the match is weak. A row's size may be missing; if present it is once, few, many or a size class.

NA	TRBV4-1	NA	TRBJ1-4	TGCGCCAGCAGCCCGGTACGGGGGTTTCCAGAACTGTTTTTT	CASSPVRGFPELFF
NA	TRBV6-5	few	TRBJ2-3	TGTGCCAGCAGAGTCAGCGTTTTCACAGATACGCAGTATTTT	CASRVSVFTDTQYF
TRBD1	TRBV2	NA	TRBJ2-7	TGTGCCAGCAGTCCGGACAGGGTCTCCTACGAGCAGTACTTC	CASSPDRVSYEQYF
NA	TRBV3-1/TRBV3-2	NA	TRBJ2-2	TGTGCCAGCAGCCAGAGACAGGCGGCCGGGGAGCTGTTTTTT	CASSQRQAAGELFF
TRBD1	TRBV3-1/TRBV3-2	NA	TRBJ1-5	TGTGCCAGCAGCCCAAAACCGGGACAGGGGGCCAATCAGCCCCAGCATTTT	CASSPKPGQGANQPQHF
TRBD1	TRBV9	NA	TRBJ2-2	TGTGCCAGCAGCGGGGGACAGGGGGCGCTTACCGGGGAGCTGTTTTTT	CASSGGQGALTGELFF
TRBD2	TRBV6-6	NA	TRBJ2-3	TGTGCCGCGACTAGCGGTCACACAGATACGCAGTATTTT	CAATSGHTDTQYF
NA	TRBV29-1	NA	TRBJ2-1	TGCAGCGTTGTTCTCGCGGAATACAATGAGCAGTTCTTC	CSVVLAEYNEQFF
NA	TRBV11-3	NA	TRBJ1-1	TGTGCCAGCAGCTTAAATTCGATCGGGGGGAGAACTGAAGCTTTCTTT	CASSLNSIGGRTEAFF
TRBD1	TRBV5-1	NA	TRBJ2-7	TGCGCCAGCAGCTCCAAGTCAGGGGGTGGAGAGCAGTACTTC	CASSSKSGGGEQYF
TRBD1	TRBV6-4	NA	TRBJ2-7	TGTGCCAGCTTTACCTTGAGACAGGGGGCATGGGAGCAGTACTTC	CASFTLRQGAWEQYF
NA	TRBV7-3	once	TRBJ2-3	TGTGCCAGCAGCTTACAGGCCCCGGGCACAGATACGCAGTATTTT	CASSLQAPGTDTQYF
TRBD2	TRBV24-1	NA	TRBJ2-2	TGTGCCACCAGTGACCCCGGACTAGCGGGAGACAACACCGGGGAGCTGTTTTTT	CATSDPGLAGDNTGELFF
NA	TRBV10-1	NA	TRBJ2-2	TGCGCCAGCAGTGGACACATTGACCCGAACACCGGGGAGCTGTTTTTT	CASSGHIDPNTGELFF
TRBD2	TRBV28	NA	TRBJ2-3	TGTGCCAGCAGCCCCCCCGGGGCGGGAGTTGCAGATACGCAGTATTTT	CASSPPGAGVADTQYF
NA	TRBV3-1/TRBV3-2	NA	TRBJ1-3	TGTGCCAGCAGCGGTCTCGGGGCCCTTTCTGGAAACACCATATATTTT	CASSGLGALSGNTIYF
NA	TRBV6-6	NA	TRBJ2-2	TGTGCCAGCAGCCGGGACGGTGCCGGGGAGCTGTTTTTT	CASSRDGAGELFF
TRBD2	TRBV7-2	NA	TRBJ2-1	TGTGCCAGCAGGCCCGGGACTAGCGGGAACAATGAGCAGTTCTTC	CASRPGTSGNNEQFF
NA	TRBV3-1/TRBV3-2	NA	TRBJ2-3	TGTGCCGCTAGAGGCGCAGATACGCAGTATTTT	CAARGADTQYF
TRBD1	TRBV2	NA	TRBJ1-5	TGTGCCAGCAGTGCAGAGTGGGACAGGGGTAATCAGCCCCAGCATTTT	CASSAEWDRGNQPQHF
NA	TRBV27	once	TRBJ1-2	TGTGCCAGCAGTTTATCGCAGGGCCCTGGAGGCTACACCTTC	CASSLSQGPGGYTF
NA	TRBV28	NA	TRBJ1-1	TGTGCCAGCAGTTCATTTTTCGGGGGGAACACTGAAGCTTTCTTT	CASSSFFGGNTEAFF
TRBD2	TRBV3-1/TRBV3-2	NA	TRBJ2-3	TGTGCCAGCAGCCAAGGAGCGGGGGGGCTGACAGATACGCAGTATTTT	CASSQGAGGLTDTQYF
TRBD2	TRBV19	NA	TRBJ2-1	TGTGCCAGTAGTATAGGTGCGGGACTAGGCAATGAGCAGTTCTTC	CASSIGAGLGNEQFF
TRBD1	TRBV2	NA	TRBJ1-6	TGTGCCAGCAGTGAAATGGGGACAGGGAGGGTCGAAAGATCACCCCTCCACTTT	CASSEMGTGRVERSPLHF
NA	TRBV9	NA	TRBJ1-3	TGTGCCAGCAGCGATCGGACAGCCTCTGGAAACACCATATATTTT	CASSDRTASGNTIYF
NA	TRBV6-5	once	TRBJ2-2	TGTGCCAGCAGTTCCACCGGGGAGCTGTTTTTT	CASSSTGELFF
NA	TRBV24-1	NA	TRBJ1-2	TGTGCCACCAGTGATTTTGCAGGTGGCTACACCTTC	CATSDFAGGYTF
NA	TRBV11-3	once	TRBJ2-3	TGTGCCAGCAGCTTAACACCGACCCGCGGCACAGATACGCAGTATTTT	CASSLTPTRGTDTQYF
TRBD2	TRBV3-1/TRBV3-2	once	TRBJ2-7	TGTGCCAGCAGCCAAGCCGGGACTAGTACGGGAGAGCAGTACTTC	CASSQAGTSTGEQYF
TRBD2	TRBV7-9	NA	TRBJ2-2	TGTGCCAGCAGCCCGCGGCTAGCGGGAGCAAGCGGGGAGCTGTTTTTT	CASSPRLAGASGELFF
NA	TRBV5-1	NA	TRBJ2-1	TGCGCCAGCAGCTTAGGCTACCCTAATGAGCAGTTCTTC	CASSLGYPNEQFF
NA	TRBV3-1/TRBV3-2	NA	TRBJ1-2	TGTGCCAGCAGCCAGGACTATGGCTACACCTTC	CASSQDYGYTF
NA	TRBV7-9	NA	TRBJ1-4	TGTGCCAGCAGCTACAGGGCTTCTAATGAAAAACTGTTTTTT	CASSYRASNEKLFF
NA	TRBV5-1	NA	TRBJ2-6	TGCGCCAGCAGCTTGGGTTCGACTACCTCTGGGGCCAACGTCCTGACTTTC	CASSLGSTTSGANVLTF
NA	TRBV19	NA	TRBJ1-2	TGTGCCAGTAAGAGGGGTTCAATACTGGTCGCGGATGGCTACACCTTC	CASKRGSILVADGYTF
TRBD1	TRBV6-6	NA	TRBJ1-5	TGTGCCAGCACCACAGGACAGGGCAATCAGCCCCAGCATTTT	CASTTGQGNQPQHF